This T cell receptor beta chain was found in a study of T cells in Graves' hyperthyroidism and ophthalmopathy. This clonotype came up many times. TCR beta CDR3 sequences were amplified from RNA transcripts. The HTBI set primed first-round TCR CDR3 RT-PCR. TCRdb independently ran MiXCR on the multiplex PCR reads; one entry per CDR3 protein. The sample records approximately 610,000 distinct CDR3 sequences, roughly a sixth being singletons. The sample consisted of blood. This clonotype was obtained from a woman between 18 and 30 years old with Graves' hyperthyroidism.

The CDR3 here is CASSPETVGETQYF. The CDR3 DNA reads TGTGCCAGCTCACCCGAGACAGTTGGCGAGACCCAGTACTTC. The rearrangement uses TRBV18 and TRBJ2-5; D possibly corresponds to TRBD1 (5 bases). The germline CDR1 and CDR2 sequences are KGHSH and LQKENI. V was pared by 3 bases and J by 5 bases, with 13 bases between. The CDR3 totals 14 residues.